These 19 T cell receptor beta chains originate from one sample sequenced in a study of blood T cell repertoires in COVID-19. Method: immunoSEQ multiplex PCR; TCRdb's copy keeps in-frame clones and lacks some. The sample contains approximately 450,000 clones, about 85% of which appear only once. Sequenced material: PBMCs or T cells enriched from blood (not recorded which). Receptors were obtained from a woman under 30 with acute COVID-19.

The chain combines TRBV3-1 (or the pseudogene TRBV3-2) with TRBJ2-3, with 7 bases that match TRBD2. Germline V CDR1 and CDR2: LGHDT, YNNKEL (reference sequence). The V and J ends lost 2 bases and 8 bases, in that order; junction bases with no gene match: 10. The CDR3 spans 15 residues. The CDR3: CASSQTSGVGGTQYF. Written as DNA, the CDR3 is TGTGCCAGCAGCCAAACCAGCGGGGTGGGAGGTACGCAGTATTTT.

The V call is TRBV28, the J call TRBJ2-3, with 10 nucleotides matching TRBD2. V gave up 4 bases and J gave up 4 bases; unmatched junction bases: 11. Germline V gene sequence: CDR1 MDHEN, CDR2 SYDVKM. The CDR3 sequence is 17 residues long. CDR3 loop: CASSSQGLAGDPDTQYF. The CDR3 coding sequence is TGTGCCAGCAGTTCTCAAGGGCTAGCGGGAGACCCAGATACGCAGTATTTT.

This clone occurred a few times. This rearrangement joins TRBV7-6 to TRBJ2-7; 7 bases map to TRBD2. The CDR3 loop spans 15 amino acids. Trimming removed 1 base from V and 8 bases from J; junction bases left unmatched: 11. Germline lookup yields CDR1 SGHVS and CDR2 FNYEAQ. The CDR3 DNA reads TGTGCCAGCAGCTTAGAGTACGCTAGCGGTATCCAGCAGTACTTC. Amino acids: CASSLEYASGIQQYF.

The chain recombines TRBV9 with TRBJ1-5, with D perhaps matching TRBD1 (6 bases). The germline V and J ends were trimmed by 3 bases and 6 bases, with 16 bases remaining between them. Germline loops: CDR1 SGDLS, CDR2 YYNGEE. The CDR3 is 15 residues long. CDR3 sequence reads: CASSDGSQGLQPQHF. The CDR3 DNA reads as TGTGCCAGCAGCGATGGGAGCCAGGGGCTTCAGCCCCAGCATTTT.

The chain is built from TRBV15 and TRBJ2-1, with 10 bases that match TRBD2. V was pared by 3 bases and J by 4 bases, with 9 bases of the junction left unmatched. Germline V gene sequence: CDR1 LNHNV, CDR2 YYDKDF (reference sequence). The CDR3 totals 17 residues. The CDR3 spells CATSSLETSGWYNEQFF. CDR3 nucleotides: TGTGCCACCAGCAGCCTTGAGACTAGCGGGTGGTACAATGAGCAGTTCTTC.

DNA for the CDR3: TGTGCCAGCAGCCATCAGGGGTTCGGGAACACTGAAGCTTTCTTT. This sequence encodes CASSHQGFGNTEAFF. The chain links TRBV5-4 to TRBJ1-1, with a tentative D call TRBD1 (6 bases). CDR3 length: 15 amino acids. V was clipped by 4 bases and J by 1 base, with 14 bases between them. Looked up from germline, CDR1 is SGHNT and CDR2 is YYREEE (reference sequence).

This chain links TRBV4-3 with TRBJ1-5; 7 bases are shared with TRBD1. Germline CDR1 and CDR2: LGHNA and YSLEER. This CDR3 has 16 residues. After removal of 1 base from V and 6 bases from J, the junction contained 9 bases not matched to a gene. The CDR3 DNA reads TGCGCCAGCAGCCAAGCTTTAAGGACAGGCGGTCAGCCCCAGCATTTT. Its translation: CASSQALRTGGQPQHF.

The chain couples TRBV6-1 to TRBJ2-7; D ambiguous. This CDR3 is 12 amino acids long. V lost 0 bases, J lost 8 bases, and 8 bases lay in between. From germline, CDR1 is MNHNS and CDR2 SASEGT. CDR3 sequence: CASSEAAEQQYF. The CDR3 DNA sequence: TGTGCCAGCAGTGAAGCAGCTGAGCAGCAGTACTTC.

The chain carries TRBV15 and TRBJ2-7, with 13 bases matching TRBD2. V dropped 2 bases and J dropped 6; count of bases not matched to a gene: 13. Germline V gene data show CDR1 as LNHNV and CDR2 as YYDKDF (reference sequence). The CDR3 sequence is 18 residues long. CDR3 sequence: CATSRTGLAGPLVLEQYF. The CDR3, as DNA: TGTGCCACCAGCAGAACGGGACTAGCGGGACCGCTCGTACTCGAGCAGTACTTC. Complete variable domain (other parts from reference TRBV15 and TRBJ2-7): DAMVIQNPRYQVTQFGKPVTLSCSQTLNHNVMYWYQQKSSQAPKLLFHYYDKDFNNEADTPDNFQSRRPNTSFCFLDIRSPGLGDTAMYLCATSRTGLAGPLVLEQYFGPGTRLTVT.

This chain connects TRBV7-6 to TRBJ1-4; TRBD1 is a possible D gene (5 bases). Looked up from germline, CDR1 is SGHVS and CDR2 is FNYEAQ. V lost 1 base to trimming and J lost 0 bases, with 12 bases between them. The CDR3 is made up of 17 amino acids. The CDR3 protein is CASSLGGAAATNEKLFF. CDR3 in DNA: TGTGCCAGCAGCTTAGGTGGGGCAGCCGCAACTAATGAAAAACTGTTTTTT.

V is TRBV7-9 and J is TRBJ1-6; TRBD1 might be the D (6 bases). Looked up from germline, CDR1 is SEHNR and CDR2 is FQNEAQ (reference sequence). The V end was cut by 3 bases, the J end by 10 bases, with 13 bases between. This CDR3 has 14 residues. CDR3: CASSLEQGGSPLHF. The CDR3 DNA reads TGTGCCAGCAGCTTGGAACAGGGCGGATCACCCCTCCACTTT.

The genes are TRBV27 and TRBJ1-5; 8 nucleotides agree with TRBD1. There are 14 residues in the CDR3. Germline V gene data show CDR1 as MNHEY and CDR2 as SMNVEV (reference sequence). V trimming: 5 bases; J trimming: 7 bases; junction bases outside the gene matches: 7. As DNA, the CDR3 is TGTGCCAGCAGTACGGACAGGGCGGAACAGCCCCAGCATTTT. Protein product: CASSTDRAEQPQHF.

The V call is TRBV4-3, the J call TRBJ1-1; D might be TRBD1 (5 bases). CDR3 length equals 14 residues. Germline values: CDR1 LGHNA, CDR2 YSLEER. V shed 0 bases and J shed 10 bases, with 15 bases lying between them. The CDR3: CASSQDEAGLGAFF. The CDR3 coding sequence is TGCGCCAGCAGCCAAGATGAGGCAGGGTTAGGAGCTTTCTTT.

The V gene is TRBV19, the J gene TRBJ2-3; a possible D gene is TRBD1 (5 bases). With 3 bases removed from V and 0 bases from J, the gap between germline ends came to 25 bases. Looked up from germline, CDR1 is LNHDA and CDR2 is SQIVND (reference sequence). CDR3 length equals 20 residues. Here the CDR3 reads CASSIGAGSYLPMSTDTQYF. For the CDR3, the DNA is TGTGCCAGTAGTATCGGAGCAGGGTCGTATCTCCCTATGAGCACAGATACGCAGTATTTT.

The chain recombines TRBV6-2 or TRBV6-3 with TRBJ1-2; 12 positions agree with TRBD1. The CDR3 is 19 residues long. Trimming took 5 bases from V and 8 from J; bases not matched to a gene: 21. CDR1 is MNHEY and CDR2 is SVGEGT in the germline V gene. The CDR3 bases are TGTGCCAGCAGTCCCAACACCGAACTCCGGGACAGGGGGCTGTACGGCTACACCTTC. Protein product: CASSPNTELRDRGLYGYTF.

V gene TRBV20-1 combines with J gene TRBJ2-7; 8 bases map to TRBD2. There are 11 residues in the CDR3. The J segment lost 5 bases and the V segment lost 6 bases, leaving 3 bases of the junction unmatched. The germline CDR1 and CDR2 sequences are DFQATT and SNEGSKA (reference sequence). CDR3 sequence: CSAGGVDEQYF. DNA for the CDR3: TGCAGTGCCGGGGGGGTAGACGAGCAGTACTTC.

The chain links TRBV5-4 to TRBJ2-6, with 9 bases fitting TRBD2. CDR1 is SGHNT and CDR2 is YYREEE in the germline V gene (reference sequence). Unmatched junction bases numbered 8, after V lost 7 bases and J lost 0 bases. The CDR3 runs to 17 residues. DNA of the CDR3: TGTGCCAGCTCTCCGACTAGCGGATACTCTGGGGCCAACGTCCTGACTTTC. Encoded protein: CASSPTSGYSGANVLTF.

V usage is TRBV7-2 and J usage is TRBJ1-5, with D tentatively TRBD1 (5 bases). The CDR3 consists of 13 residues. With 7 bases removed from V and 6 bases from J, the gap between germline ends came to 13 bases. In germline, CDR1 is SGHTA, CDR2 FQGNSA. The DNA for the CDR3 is TGTGCCAGCAAGCAGGGATGGGCTCAGCCCCAGCATTTT. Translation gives CASKQGWAQPQHF. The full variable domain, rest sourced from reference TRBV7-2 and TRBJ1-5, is GAGVSQSPSNKVTEKGKDVELRCDPISGHTALYWYRQSLGQGLEFLIYFQGNSAPDKSGLPSDRFSAERTGGSVSTLTIQRTQQEDSAVYLCASKQGWAQPQHFGDGTRLSIL.

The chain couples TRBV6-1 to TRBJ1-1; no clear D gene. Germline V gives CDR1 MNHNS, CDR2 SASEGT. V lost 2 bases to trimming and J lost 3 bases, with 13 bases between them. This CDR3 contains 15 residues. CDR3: CASSENPSVDTEAFF. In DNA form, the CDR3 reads TGTGCCAGCAGTGAAAATCCTTCGGTGGACACTGAAGCTTTCTTT.